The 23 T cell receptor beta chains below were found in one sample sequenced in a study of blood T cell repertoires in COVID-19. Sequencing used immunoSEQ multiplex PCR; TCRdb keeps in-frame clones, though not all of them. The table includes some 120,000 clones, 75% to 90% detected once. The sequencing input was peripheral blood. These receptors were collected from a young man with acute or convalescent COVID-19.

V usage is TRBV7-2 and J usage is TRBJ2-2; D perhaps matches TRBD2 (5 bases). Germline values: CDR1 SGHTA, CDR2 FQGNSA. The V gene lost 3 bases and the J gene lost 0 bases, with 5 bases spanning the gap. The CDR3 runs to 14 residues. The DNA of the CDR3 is TGTGCCAGCAGCTTGGACTCGAACACCGGGGAGCTGTTTTTT. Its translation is CASSLDSNTGELFF.

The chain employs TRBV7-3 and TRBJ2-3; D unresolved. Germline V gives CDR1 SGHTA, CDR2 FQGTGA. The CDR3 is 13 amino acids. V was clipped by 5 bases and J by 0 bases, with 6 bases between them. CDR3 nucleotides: TGTGCCAGCAGCGTCTTTAGCACAGATACGCAGTATTTT. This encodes CASSVFSTDTQYF. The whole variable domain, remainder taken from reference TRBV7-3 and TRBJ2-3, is GAGVSQTPSNKVTEKGKYVELRCDPISGHTALYWYRQSLGQGPEFLIYFQGTGAADDSGLPNDRFFAVRPEGSVSTLKIQRTERGDSAVYLCASSVFSTDTQYFGPGTRLTVL.

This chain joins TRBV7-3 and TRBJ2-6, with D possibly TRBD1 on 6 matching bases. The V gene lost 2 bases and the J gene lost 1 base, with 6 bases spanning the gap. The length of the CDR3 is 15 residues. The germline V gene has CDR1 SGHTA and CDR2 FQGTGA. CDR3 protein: CASSLGQSGANVLTF. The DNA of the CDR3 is TGTGCCAGCAGCTTAGGACAGTCTGGGGCCAACGTCCTGACTTTC. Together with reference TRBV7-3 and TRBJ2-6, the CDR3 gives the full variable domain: GAGVSQTPSNKVTEKGKYVELRCDPISGHTALYWYRQSLGQGPEFLIYFQGTGAADDSGLPNDRFFAVRPEGSVSTLKIQRTERGDSAVYLCASSLGQSGANVLTFGAGSRLTVL.

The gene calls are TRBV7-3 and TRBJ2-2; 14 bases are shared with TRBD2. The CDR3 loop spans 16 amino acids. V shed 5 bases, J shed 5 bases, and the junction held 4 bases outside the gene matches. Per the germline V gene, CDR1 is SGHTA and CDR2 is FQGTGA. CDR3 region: CASSPRTSGGTGELFF. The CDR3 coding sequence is TGTGCCAGCAGCCCGAGGACTAGCGGGGGGACCGGGGAGCTGTTTTTT.

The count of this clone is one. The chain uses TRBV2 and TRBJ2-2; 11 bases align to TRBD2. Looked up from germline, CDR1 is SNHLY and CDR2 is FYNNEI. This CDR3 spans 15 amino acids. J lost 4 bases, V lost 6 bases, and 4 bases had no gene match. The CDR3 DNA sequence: TGTGCCAGCAGCCAGCTAGCGGGAGGCACCGGGGAGCTGTTTTTT. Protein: CASSQLAGGTGELFF.

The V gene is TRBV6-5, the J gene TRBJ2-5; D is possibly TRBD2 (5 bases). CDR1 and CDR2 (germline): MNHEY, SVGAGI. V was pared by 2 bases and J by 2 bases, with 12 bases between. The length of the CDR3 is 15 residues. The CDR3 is CASSYRGREQETQYF. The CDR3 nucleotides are TGTGCCAGCAGTTACCGGGGTAGGGAACAAGAGACCCAGTACTTC.

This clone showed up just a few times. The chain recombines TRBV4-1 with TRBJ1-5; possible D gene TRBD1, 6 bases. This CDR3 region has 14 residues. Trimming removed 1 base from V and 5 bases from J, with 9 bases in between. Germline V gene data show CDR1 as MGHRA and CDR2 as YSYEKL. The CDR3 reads CASSQGTEYQPQHF. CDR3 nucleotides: TGCGCCAGCAGCCAAGGGACAGAATATCAGCCCCAGCATTTT.

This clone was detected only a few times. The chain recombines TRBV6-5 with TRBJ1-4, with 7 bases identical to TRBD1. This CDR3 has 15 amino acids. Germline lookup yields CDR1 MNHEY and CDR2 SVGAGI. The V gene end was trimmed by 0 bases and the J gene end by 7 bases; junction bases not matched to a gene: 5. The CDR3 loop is CASSYSRQGSEKLFF. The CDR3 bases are TGTGCCAGCAGTTACTCTAGACAGGGAAGTGAAAAACTGTTTTTT.

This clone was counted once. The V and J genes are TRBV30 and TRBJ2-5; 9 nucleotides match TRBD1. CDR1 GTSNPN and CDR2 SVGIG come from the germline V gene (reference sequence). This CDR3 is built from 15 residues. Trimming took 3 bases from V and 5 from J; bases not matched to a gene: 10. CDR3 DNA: TGTGCCTGGAGGGACGGACAGGGGCCACGGGAGACCCAGTACTTC. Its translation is CAWRDGQGPRETQYF. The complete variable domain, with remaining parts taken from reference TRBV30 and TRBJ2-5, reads SQTIHQWPATLVQPVGSPLSLECTVEGTSNPNLYWYRQAAGRGLQLLFYSVGIGQISSEVPQNLSASRPQDRQFILSSKKLLLSDSGFYLCAWRDGQGPRETQYFGPGTRLLVL.

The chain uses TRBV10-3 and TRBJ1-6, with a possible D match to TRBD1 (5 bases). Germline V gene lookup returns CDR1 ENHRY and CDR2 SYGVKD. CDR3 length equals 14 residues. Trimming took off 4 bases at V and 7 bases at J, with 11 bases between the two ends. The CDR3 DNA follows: TGTGCCATCAGTGCAGTCAGGGAAAATTCACCCCTCCACTTT. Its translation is CAISAVRENSPLHF.

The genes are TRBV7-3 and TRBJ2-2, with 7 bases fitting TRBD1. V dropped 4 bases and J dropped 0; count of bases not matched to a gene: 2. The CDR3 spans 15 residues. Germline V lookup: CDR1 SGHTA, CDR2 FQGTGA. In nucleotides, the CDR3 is TGTGCCAGCAGCTCCGGGACAGCGAACACCGGGGAGCTGTTTTTT. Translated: CASSSGTANTGELFF.

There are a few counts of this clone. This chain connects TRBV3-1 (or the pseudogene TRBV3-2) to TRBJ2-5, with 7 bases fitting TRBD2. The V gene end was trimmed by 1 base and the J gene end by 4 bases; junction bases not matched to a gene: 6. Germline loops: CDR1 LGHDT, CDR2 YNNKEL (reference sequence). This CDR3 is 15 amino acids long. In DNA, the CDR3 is TGTGCCAGCAGCCAAGGAACGGGAGGTGGAGAGACCCAGTACTTC. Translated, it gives CASSQGTGGGETQYF.

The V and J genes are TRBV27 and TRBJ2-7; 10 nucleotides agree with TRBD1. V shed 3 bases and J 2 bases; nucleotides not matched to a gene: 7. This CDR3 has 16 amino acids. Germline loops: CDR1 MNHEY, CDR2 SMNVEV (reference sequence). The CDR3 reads CASSLGQGRSAYEQYV. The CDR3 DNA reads TGTGCCAGCAGTTTGGGACAGGGGAGGTCGGCCTACGAGCAGTACGTC.

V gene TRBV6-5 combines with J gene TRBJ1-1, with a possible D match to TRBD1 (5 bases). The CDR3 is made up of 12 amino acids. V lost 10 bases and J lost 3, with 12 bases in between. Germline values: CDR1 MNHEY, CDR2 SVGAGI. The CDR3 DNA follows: TGTGCCAACAATCGGGGGGACACTGAAGCTTTCTTT. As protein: CANNRGDTEAFF.

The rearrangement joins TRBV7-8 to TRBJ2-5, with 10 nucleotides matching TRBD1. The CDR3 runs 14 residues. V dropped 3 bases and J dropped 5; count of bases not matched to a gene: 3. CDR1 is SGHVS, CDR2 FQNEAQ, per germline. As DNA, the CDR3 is TGTGCCAGCAGCTTCGGGACAGGGGTCGAGACCCAGTACTTC. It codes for CASSFGTGVETQYF.

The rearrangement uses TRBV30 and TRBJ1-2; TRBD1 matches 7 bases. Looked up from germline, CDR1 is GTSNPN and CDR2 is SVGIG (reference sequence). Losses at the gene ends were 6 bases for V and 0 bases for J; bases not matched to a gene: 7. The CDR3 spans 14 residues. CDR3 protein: CACGQVGTNYGYTF. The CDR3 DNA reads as TGTGCCTGTGGACAGGTCGGGACTAACTATGGCTACACCTTC.

This chain's CDR3 is CASSLRAEAFF. CDR3 nucleotides: TGTGCCAGCAGCCTCAGGGCTGAAGCTTTCTTT. The rearrangement links TRBV7-2 to TRBJ1-1, with D maybe TRBD1 (5 bases). V was clipped by 5 bases and J by 6 bases, with 7 bases between them. CDR3 size: 11 residues. Germline V CDR1 and CDR2: SGHTA, FQGNSA.

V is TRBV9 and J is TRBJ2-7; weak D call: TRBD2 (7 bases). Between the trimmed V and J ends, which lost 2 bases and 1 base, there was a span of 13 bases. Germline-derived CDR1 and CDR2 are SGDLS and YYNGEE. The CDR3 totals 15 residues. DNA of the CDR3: TGTGCCAGCAGCGTTGGGGGGGCGGCGTCCTACGAGCAGTACTTC. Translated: CASSVGGAASYEQYF.

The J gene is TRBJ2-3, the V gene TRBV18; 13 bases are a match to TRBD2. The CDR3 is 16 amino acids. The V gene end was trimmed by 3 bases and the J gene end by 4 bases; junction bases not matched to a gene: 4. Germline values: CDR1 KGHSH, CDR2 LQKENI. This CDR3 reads CASSPGLAGFADTQYF. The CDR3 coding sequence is TGTGCCAGCTCACCGGGACTAGCGGGGTTTGCAGATACGCAGTATTTT.

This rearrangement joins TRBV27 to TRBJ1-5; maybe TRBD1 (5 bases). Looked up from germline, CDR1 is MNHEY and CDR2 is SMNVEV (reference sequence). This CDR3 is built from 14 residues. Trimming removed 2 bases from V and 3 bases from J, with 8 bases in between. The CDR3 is CASSLTGPNQPQHF. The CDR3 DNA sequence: TGTGCCAGCAGTTTAACAGGACCCAATCAGCCCCAGCATTTT.

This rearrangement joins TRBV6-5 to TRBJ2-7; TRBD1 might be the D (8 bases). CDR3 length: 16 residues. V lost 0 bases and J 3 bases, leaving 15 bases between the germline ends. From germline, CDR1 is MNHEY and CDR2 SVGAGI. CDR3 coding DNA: TGTGCCAGCAGTTACTCGGGCACAGGGGGGGTCTACGAGCAGTACTTC. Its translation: CASSYSGTGGVYEQYF.

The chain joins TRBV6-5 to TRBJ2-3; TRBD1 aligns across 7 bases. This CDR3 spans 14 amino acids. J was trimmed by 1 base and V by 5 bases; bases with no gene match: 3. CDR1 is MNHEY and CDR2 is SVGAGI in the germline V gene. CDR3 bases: TGTGCCAGCAGTCCAGACAGGGGCACAGATACGCAGTATTTT. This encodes CASSPDRGTDTQYF.

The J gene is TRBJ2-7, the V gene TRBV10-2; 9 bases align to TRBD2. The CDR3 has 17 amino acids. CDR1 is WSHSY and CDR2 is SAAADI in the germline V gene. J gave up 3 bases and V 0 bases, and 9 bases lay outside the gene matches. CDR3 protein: CASSESGVASGNYEQYV. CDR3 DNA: TGCGCCAGCAGTGAGTCGGGGGTGGCTAGCGGGAACTACGAGCAGTACGTC.